This TCR beta chain was profiled in a study of PD-1 blockade in classical Hodgkin lymphoma (dated by TCRdb to about 2020). Turning to the overall study: Nivolumab dosing was 3 mg/kg intravenously every 2 weeks, continuing until either disease progression or unacceptable toxicity. A peripheral blood immune signature of response to PD-1 blockade in classical Hodgkin lymphoma was defined using TCR beta sequencing and CyTOF. Overall study outcomes, separate from this receptor: The study covered only a single clinical trial cohort, and the causes of the repertoire differences, possibly disease activity or prior therapy, were still not defined. Trial patients with a complete response had baseline diversity similar to that of newly diagnosed patients, while partial responders and progressors had significantly lower diversity. By C4D1, a significant rise was seen in CD4+ TCR diversity but not in CD8+ TCR diversity (p=0.0027 vs p=0.16), and the rise was most apparent among complete responders (p=0.02). Baseline TCR diversity was reported as lower in newly diagnosed patients than in healthy donors, and lower still in relapsed/refractory patients. Patients starting nivolumab less than 1 year after ASCT had lower diversity and were excluded from later analyses to avoid confounding by immune reconstitution.

Turning to this clone: Its antigen target is currently unknown. Per-base quality was not reported, and no clone a single base away is much larger than it.

CDR1 is given as MNHEY and CDR2 as SVGAGI, both from the germline V gene. From cysteine to phenylalanine, the CDR3 is 16 amino acids long. Only the CDR3 region is kept as DNA, spanning 48 bases read in frame from base 1. V ends up 0 bases short and J 2 bases short, with an unmatched junction base count of 7. This sample's time point label indicates: cycle 2 day 1 (C2D1) of nivolumab. Every trial patient had relapsed following autologous stem cell transplantation, and prior brentuximab vedotin exposure was what differed among cohorts A, B and C. The trial cohort included fewer than 65 patients with relapsed/refractory classical Hodgkin lymphoma, and each patient had a best overall response of complete response, partial response or progressive disease. Trial patients were treated with single-agent nivolumab in the multi-cohort phase II CheckMate 205 trial. An independent review committee assessed best overall response by applying the 2007 International Working Group response criteria. PBMCs from the trial were collected at three points: immediately before nivolumab initiation (C1D1), and during therapy at cycle 2 day 1 and cycle 4 day 1. Peripheral blood was collected in 8 mL Vacutainer Cell Preparation Tubes, from which PBMCs were isolated by centrifugation and then cryopreserved.

Genomic DNA was isolated using the Qiagen DNeasy kit from unsorted PBMCs as well as from negatively selected CD4+ and CD8+ fractions. Using primers that anneal to V and J segments, immunoSEQ multiplex PCR amplified the TCR beta CDR3 regions. A synthetic immune receptor repertoire was used to minimize amplification bias, and any residual bias was removed computationally once sequencing was done. Per the source publication's procedure: Repertoire diversity was quantified as the Shannon entropy index using custom Python scripts. The unsorted, CD4+ and CD8+ repertoires were each analyzed separately, with the exception of combined analyses, where CD4+ and CD8+ sequences were merged in silico. A clone counted as expanded when the clone's frequency after treatment rose at least 2-fold relative to C1D1, and clones undetected at baseline were given a pseudocount of 0.5. Singleton clones were defined as clones with 0 or 1 copy at C1D1, and non-singleton clones were defined as clones with 2 or more copies. By matching protein sequences in sorted samples from the same patient, clones expanded in unsorted samples were annotated as CD4+, CD8+ or unknown. Wilcoxon tests on paired samples were used to test changes in diversity from C1D1 to C4D1. In its TCRdb copy, this immuneACCESS table keeps in-frame sequences only and misses some clones. Where compared with another copy, unresolved V genes explain less than half of these, and the others have no known cause. D and trimming come from the DNA, and the V and J calls and clone size come from that table. The sample data list 35,000 to 45,000 clones, and 70% to 90% of these were observed just once. The leading ten clones occupy 7.7% of the sample.

This receptor was obtained from a human donor with classical Hodgkin lymphoma. Sequencing used peripheral blood mononuclear cells (PBMCs), obtained before the second cycle of nivolumab. The chain uses TRBV6-5 and TRBJ2-7; 7 central nucleotides agree with TRBD2. The CDR3 loop reads CASSYSPGGGTYEQYF. The DNA reads as follows: TGTGCCAGCAGTTACTCGCCGGGAGGCGGGACCTACGAGCAGTACTTC.